This is a list of T cell receptor beta chains from one sample in a study of blood T cell repertoires in COVID-19. Repertoires were generated with immunoSEQ multiplex PCR, while TCRdb's copy carries only in-frame clones and drops some. The table lists 30,000 or so clones, 80% to 90% of them singletons. Material for sequencing was peripheral blood. The source of these receptors is a man aged 45-65 years with acute or convalescent COVID-19. CDR3s include the opening cysteine and the closing phenylalanine or tryptophan. D genes are given only for firm matches. Clone size is stated in some rows and not others, as once, few, many or a class when expanded.

j_gene | len | abundance | v_gene | d_gene | CDR3aa | CDR3nt
TRBJ1-6 | 15 | once | TRBV7-9 | - | CASSLGHSSDSPLHF | TGTGCCAGCAGCTTAGGACATAGTTCTGATTCACCCCTCCACTTT
TRBJ2-1 | 15 | - | TRBV5-1 | - | CASSLAQGILNEQFF | TGCGCCAGCAGCTTGGCTCAGGGGATCCTCAATGAGCAGTTCTTC
TRBJ2-2 | 15 | once | TRBV9 | TRBD2 | CASSLAGGYTGELFF | TGTGCCAGCAGCTTAGCGGGGGGATACACCGGGGAGCTGTTTTTT
TRBJ2-7 | 12 | - | TRBV5-1 | - | CASSFGEYEQYF | TGCGCCAGCAGCTTCGGAGAATACGAGCAGTACTTC
TRBJ1-5 | 14 | - | TRBV6-4 | - | CASSSKNSNQPQHF | TGTGCCAGCAGTTCCAAAAATAGCAATCAGCCCCAGCATTTT
TRBJ2-5 | 15 | - | TRBV18 | TRBD2 | CASSPSSGDQETQYF | TGTGCCAGCTCACCATCTAGCGGGGACCAAGAGACCCAGTACTTC
TRBJ2-2 | 15 | - | TRBV5-1 | - | CASSLEGLITGELFF | TGCGCCAGCAGTTTGGAGGGGTTAATCACCGGGGAGCTGTTTTTT
TRBJ1-5 | 14 | - | TRBV5-6 | TRBD1 | CASSMTGGFQPQHF | TGTGCCAGCAGCATGACAGGGGGTTTTCAGCCCCAGCATTTT
TRBJ1-2 | 15 | few | TRBV2 | - | CASKLVALYNYGYTF | TGTGCCAGCAAGTTAGTTGCCTTATATAACTATGGCTACACCTTC
TRBJ1-3 | 15 | - | TRBV18 | TRBD1 | CASSPGTGDGNTIYF | TGTGCCAGCTCCCCCGGGACAGGGGATGGAAACACCATATATTTT
TRBJ1-2 | 13 | few | TRBV11-2 | TRBD1 | CASSPGQPYGYTF | TGTGCCAGCAGCCCGGGACAGCCCTATGGCTACACCTTC
TRBJ1-4 | 15 | - | TRBV27 | - | CASSLYQGLGEKLFF | TGTGCCAGCAGTTTATATCAGGGGTTGGGTGAAAAACTGTTTTTT
TRBJ1-1 | 13 | - | TRBV7-9 | - | CASSSSTRGAAFF | TGTGCCAGCAGCTCCTCGACGCGGGGGGCAGCTTTCTTT
TRBJ1-1 | 15 | - | TRBV10-1 | - | CASSESDSLGTEAFF | TGCGCCAGCAGTGAGTCGGACAGTTTGGGCACTGAAGCTTTCTTT
TRBJ2-3 | 16 | - | TRBV10-3 | TRBD2 | CAISVASGTSTDTQYF | TGTGCCATCAGTGTGGCTAGCGGGACTAGCACAGATACGCAGTATTTT
TRBJ2-1 | 16 | - | TRBV3-1/TRBV3-2 | - | CASSEPQGGSGNEQFF | TGTGCCAGCAGCGAACCCCAGGGGGGTTCGGGAAATGAGCAGTTCTTC
TRBJ2-3 | 15 | - | TRBV2 | - | CASSLPRDYTDTQYF | TGTGCCAGCAGCCTCCCCAGGGATTACACAGATACGCAGTATTTT
TRBJ2-1 | 16 | once | TRBV24-1 | TRBD1 | CATSDLRGQGFNEQFF | TGTGCCACCAGTGACCTGCGGGGACAGGGTTTCAATGAGCAGTTCTTC
TRBJ2-2 | 15 | medium-sized | TRBV27 | - | CASSFSPANTGELFF | TGTGCCAGCAGTTTCAGTCCCGCGAACACCGGGGAGCTGTTTTTT
TRBJ1-3 | 14 | - | TRBV18 | - | CASFSRTEGNTIYF | TGTGCCAGCTTTTCTAGGACAGAAGGAAACACCATATATTTT
TRBJ2-7 | 15 | once | TRBV2 | TRBD2 | CASSLLGGSDYEQYF | TGTGCCAGCAGTCTCCTCGGGGGGTCAGACTACGAGCAGTACTTC
TRBJ2-7 | 13 | - | TRBV3-1/TRBV3-2 | TRBD1 | CASSRDRGSEQYF | TGTGCCAGCAGCCGTGACAGGGGATCCGAGCAGTACTTC
TRBJ1-2 | 16 | - | TRBV27 | TRBD1 | CASSLSPDRVNYGYTF | TGTGCCAGCAGTTTATCGCCGGACAGGGTCAACTATGGCTACACCTTC
TRBJ2-7 | 14 | - | TRBV13 | TRBD1 | CASSHRGPAYEQYF | TGTGCCAGCAGTCACAGGGGCCCGGCCTACGAGCAGTACTTC
TRBJ2-1 | 16 | - | TRBV27 | TRBD2 | CASSGTSGGYRNEQFF | TGTGCCAGCAGTGGGACTAGCGGGGGATATCGCAATGAGCAGTTCTTC
TRBJ2-5 | 14 | - | TRBV19 | TRBD2 | CASSTDPGGETQYF | TGTGCCAGTAGTACCGATCCGGGGGGTGAGACCCAGTACTTC
TRBJ2-2 | 18 | - | TRBV4-2 | TRBD2 | CASSQDPSGGRNTGELFF | TGTGCCAGCAGCCAAGATCCCAGCGGGGGGAGGAACACCGGGGAGCTGTTTTTT
TRBJ2-3 | 16 | few | TRBV18 | TRBD2 | CASSILAGSLKDTQYF | TGTGCCAGCTCAATCTTAGCGGGATCCCTGAAAGATACGCAGTATTTT